These T cell receptor beta chains were read from a single sample in a study of T cell responses to AZD1222 COVID-19 vaccine. The protocol was immunoSEQ multiplex PCR, while the TCRdb copy is restricted to in-frame clones and leaves out a portion. The sample lists 150,000 to 200,000 clones, over 80% occurring once. Sequenced here: peripheral blood, sampled on day 0 of AZD1222 vaccination. Source of these receptors: an adult in good health. Each CDR3 is given with its conserved first and last residue. The order of the fields is D gene, V gene, clone size, J gene, CDR3 protein, CDR3 DNA. A D gene is named only where the DNA matches it firmly. The listing skips clone size in some rows; elsewhere it reads once, few, many or a size class.

-	TRBV27	-	TRBJ1-4	CASSLSEHEKLFF	TGTGCCAGCAGTTTATCGGAGCATGAAAAACTGTTTTTT
TRBD1	TRBV7-8	-	TRBJ1-5	CASSLTRGVRSNQPQHF	TGTGCCAGCAGCTTAACCAGGGGGGTCCGAAGCAATCAGCCCCAGCATTTT
-	TRBV5-1	-	TRBJ1-1	CASSLGPSNTEAFF	TGCGCCAGCAGCTTGGGCCCCTCGAACACTGAAGCTTTCTTT
-	TRBV4-2	-	TRBJ2-2	CASSQGILGELFF	TGTGCCAGCAGCCAGGGTATTCTCGGGGAGCTGTTTTTT
-	TRBV12-3/TRBV12-4	-	TRBJ2-7	CASRRQDYEQYF	TGTGCCAGCAGACGACAGGACTACGAGCAGTACTTC
-	TRBV19	-	TRBJ1-2	CASTRGGFNYGYTF	TGTGCCAGTACTCGAGGGGGATTTAACTATGGCTACACCTTC
TRBD1	TRBV18	-	TRBJ1-1	CASSYTGDRAFF	TGTGCCAGCTCGTACACAGGGGATAGGGCTTTCTTT
TRBD1	TRBV11-2	-	TRBJ1-2	CASSFPDRGSGYTF	TGTGCCAGCAGCTTCCCGGACAGGGGATCTGGCTACACCTTC
TRBD1	TRBV15	-	TRBJ1-1	CATSRGDREDTEAFF	TGTGCCACCAGCAGGGGGGACAGGGAGGACACTGAAGCTTTCTTT
-	TRBV3-1/TRBV3-2	-	TRBJ2-5	CASSPTGRGETQYF	TGTGCCAGCAGTCCGACGGGCAGGGGAGAGACCCAGTACTTC
-	TRBV7-2	few	TRBJ2-3	CASEEGGPTDTQYF	TGTGCCAGCGAAGAAGGGGGACCTACAGATACGCAGTATTTT
-	TRBV19	few	TRBJ1-5	CASSGGLASNQPQHF	TGTGCCAGTAGTGGGGGGCTCGCGAGCAATCAGCCCCAGCATTTT
TRBD1	TRBV5-1	-	TRBJ1-4	CASSRQQGGTNEKLFF	TGCGCCAGCAGCAGACAACAGGGGGGGACTAATGAAAAACTGTTTTTT
-	TRBV19	-	TRBJ1-5	CASSIGFQPQHF	TGTGCCAGTAGTATAGGGTTTCAGCCCCAGCATTTT
-	TRBV6-1	-	TRBJ1-2	CASSEFGREDYGYTF	TGTGCCAGCAGTGAATTCGGCAGAGAGGACTATGGCTACACCTTC
TRBD1	TRBV7-8	-	TRBJ2-3	CASSLGGQGTHTQYF	TGTGCCAGCAGCTTAGGGGGACAGGGGACACATACGCAGTATTTT
-	TRBV4-2	-	TRBJ1-1	CASSQDIGGLGTEAFF	TGTGCCAGCAGCCAAGATATCGGGGGGCTGGGCACTGAAGCTTTCTTT
-	TRBV28	-	TRBJ1-2	CASSPPTGYGYTF	TGTGCCAGCAGCCCTCCGACGGGCTATGGCTACACCTTC
TRBD1	TRBV6-6	-	TRBJ1-4	CASRGQAGGEKLFF	TGTGCCAGCAGGGGACAGGCCGGCGGGGAAAAACTGTTTTTT
-	TRBV18	-	TRBJ1-5	CASSLRGRDQPQHF	TGTGCCAGCTCACTCCGCGGGAGGGATCAGCCCCAGCATTTT
-	TRBV7-2	-	TRBJ1-5	CASSLEGVGYQPQHF	TGTGCCAGCAGCTTAGAAGGTGTGGGGTATCAGCCCCAGCATTTT
TRBD2	TRBV5-4	-	TRBJ2-5	CASSLETSGETQYF	TGTGCCAGCAGCTTGGAGACTAGCGGAGAGACCCAGTACTTC
-	TRBV6-5	-	TRBJ1-1	CASNNRVEAFF	TGTGCCAGCAATAACAGGGTCGAAGCTTTCTTT
TRBD2	TRBV7-9	-	TRBJ2-7	CASSSDTSGRTYEQYF	TGTGCCAGCAGCTCCGACACTAGCGGGAGGACCTACGAGCAGTACTTC
TRBD1	TRBV19	-	TRBJ2-2	CASSKGTGRAGELFF	TGTGCCAGTAGTAAGGGGACAGGGCGAGCCGGGGAGCTGTTTTTT
-	TRBV14	-	TRBJ2-2	CASSPVVGYANTGELFF	TGTGCCAGCAGCCCTGTGGTCGGGTACGCGAACACCGGGGAGCTGTTTTTT
-	TRBV19	-	TRBJ1-2	CASARQLITNYGYTF	TGTGCCAGTGCTAGACAGCTAATAACTAACTATGGCTACACCTTC